This passage covers 5 T cell receptor beta chains from one sample sequenced in a study of early T cells in non-severe SARS-CoV-2 infection. MiXCR, applied by TCRdb to the 5' RACE reads, yields one record per CDR3 protein. Of tens of thousands of distinct CDR3 sequences listed, approximately 13% are singletons. Sequencing used whole blood. These TCRs come from an adult who was a healthcare worker with PCR-confirmed SARS-CoV-2 infection or an uninfected control (not recorded which).

This clonotype was detected many times. The V gene is TRBV9, the J gene TRBJ2-5, with D uncertain. The CDR3 is made up of 13 amino acids. Between the trimmed V and J ends, which lost 3 bases and 5 bases, there was a span of 11 bases. Per germline, CDR1 SGDLS and CDR2 YYNGEE. CDR3 region: CASSASYGETQYF. As DNA, the CDR3 is TGTGCCAGCAGCGCCAGTTATGGCGAGACCCAGTACTTC.

This clonotype was seen ten or more times. The chain joins TRBV4-3 to TRBJ2-4, with D perhaps given as TRBD1 or TRBD2 (6 bases each). Trimming removed 4 bases from V and 8 bases from J, with 24 bases in between. The length of the CDR3 is 17 residues. The germline V gene has CDR1 LGHNA and CDR2 YSLEER. The DNA for the CDR3 is TGCGCCAGCAGCCCCACCCCTGGTGGGGGGCTAAAGGACATTCAGTACTTC. This codes for CASSPTPGGGLKDIQYF.

The chain combines TRBV10-2 with TRBJ2-1; D is possibly TRBD2 (6 bases). Germline V gene data show CDR1 as WSHSY and CDR2 as SAAADI. Trimming took 8 bases from V and 6 from J, leaving 14 bases between them. CDR3 length: 13 residues. The CDR3 protein is CASSMGGSNEQFF. The CDR3 DNA sequence: TGCGCCAGCTCCATGGGGGGAAGCAATGAGCAGTTCTTC.

This clonotype was detected only once. The chain links TRBV5-1 to TRBJ2-1; the match to TRBD2 covers 7 bases. The CDR3 covers 15 residues. CDR1 is SGHRS, CDR2 YFSETQ, per germline. V lost 2 bases and J lost 6; bases outside the gene matches: 8. CDR3: CASSFWASGGNEQFF. In DNA, the CDR3 is TGCGCCAGCAGCTTCTGGGCTAGCGGAGGCAATGAGCAGTTCTTC.

This clonotype was counted many times. V usage is TRBV10-3 and J usage is TRBJ2-3; TRBD2 matches at 7 bases. With 0 bases clipped from V and 4 bases from J, the junction kept 1 base outside the gene matches. The CDR3 spans 14 residues. The germline CDR1 and CDR2 sequences are ENHRY and SYGVKD. Here the CDR3 reads CAISESGGADTQYF. The CDR3 nucleotides read TGTGCCATCAGTGAGTCGGGGGGGGCAGATACGCAGTATTTT.